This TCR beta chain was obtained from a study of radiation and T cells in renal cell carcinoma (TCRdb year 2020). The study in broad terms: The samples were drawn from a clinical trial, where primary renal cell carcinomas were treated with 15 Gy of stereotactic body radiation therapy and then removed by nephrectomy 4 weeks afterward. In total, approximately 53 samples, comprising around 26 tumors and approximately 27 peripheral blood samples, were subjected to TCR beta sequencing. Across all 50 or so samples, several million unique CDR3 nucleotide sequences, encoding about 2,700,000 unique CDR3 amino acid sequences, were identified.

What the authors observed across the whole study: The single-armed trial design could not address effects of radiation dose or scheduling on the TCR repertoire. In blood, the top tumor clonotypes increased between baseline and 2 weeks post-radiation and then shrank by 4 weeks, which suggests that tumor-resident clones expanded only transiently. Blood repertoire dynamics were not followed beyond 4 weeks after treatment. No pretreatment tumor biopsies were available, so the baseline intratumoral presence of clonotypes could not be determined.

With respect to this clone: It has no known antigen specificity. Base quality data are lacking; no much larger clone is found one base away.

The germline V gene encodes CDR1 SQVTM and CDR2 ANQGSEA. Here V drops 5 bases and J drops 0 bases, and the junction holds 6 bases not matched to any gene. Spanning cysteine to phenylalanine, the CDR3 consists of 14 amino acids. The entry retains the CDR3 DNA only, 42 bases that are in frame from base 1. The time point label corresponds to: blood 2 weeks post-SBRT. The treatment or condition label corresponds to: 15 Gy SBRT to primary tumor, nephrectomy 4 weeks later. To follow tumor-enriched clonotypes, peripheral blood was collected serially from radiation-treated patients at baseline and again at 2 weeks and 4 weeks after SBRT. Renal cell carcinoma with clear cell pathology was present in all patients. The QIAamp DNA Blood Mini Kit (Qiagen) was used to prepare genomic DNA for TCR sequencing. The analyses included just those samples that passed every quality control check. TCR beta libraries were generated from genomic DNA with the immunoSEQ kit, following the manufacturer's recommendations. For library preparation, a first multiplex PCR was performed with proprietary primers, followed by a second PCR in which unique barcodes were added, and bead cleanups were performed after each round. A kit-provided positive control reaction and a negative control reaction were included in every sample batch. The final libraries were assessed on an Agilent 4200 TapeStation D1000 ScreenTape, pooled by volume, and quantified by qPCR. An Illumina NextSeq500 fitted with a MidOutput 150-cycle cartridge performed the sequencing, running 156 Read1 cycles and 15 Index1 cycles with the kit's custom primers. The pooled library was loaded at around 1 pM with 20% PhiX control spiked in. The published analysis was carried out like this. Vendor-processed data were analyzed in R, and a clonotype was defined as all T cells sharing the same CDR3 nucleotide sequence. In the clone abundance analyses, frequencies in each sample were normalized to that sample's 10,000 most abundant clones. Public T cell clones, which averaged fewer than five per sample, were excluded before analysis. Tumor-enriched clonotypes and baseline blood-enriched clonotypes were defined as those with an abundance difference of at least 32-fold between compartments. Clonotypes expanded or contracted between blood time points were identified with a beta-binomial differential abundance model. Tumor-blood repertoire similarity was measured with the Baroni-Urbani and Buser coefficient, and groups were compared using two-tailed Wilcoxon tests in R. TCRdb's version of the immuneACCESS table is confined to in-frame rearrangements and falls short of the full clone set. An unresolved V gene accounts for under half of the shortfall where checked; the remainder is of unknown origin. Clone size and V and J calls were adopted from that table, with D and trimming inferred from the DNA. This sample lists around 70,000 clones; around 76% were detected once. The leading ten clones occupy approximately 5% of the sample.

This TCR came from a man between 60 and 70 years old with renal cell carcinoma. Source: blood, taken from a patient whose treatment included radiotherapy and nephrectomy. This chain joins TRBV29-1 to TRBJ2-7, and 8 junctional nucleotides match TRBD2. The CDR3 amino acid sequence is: CSVLAGISSYEQYF. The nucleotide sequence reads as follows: TGCAGCGTTCTAGCGGGTATAAGCTCCTACGAGCAGTACTTC.